The sequence of this TCR beta chain was determined in a study of cytomegalovirus exposure and HLA in healthy donors. In the study overall: A later analysis reported the 120 or so validation repertoires used the same platform as the approximately 660 first-cohort repertoires. Findings and caveats of the study: A later analysis found first-cohort TCR clusters tended to co-occur in the 90 to 150 validation repertoires. The study designated roughly 160 TCR beta chains cytomegalovirus-associated.

The donors were members of the roughly 130-subject validation cohort (separate from the 666-subject first cohort). Here immunoSEQ multiplex PCR was the method, and the copy in TCRdb shows in-frame clones only, minus some. This repertoire shows fewer than 150,000 clones, about nine tenths found once; its top ten account for around 1.5%. Regarding this clone: Its antigen remains unknown.

The CDR3 has 16 amino acids. Germline V gene data show CDR1 as KGHSH and CDR2 as LQKENI. V was shortened by 8 bases and J by 7 bases, with 23 bases between the two germline ends. The sequencing input was PBMCs. The chain links TRBV18 to TRBJ1-4; unclear D gene. The source is a man aged 25 to 40 in good health and CMV-seronegative. CDR3 amino acids: CASHIGSRGMSEKLFF. The DNA of the CDR3 is TGTGCCAGCCATATAGGAAGCCGGGGAATGAGTGAAAAACTGTTTTTT.